The present entry profiles one T cell receptor beta chain with its context. cDNA libraries for TRB were generated by 5' RACE incorporating UMI labels. Reanalyzing the 5' RACE reads, TCRdb keeps one entry per CDR3 protein, without DNA. The ten most abundant clones cover roughly 1.5% of a sample with fewer than 80,000 distinct CDR3 sequences. This sample was taken from a study of CXCR3-negative and CXCR3-positive naive CD8 T cells. CDR1 SQVTM and CDR2 ANQGSEA come from the germline V gene. CDR3 length: 13 amino acids. The sequence was collected from a human donor in good health. Some clones in this sample may be carry-over from other donors' samples. V is TRBV29-1 and J is TRBJ1-5; TCRdb's D call, TRBD1, is unchecked because there is no DNA. Material: naive CXCR3- CD8+ T cells from blood. Noted subset: CD45RO-CCR7+CD27+CD95- naive CD8+ T cells lacking CXCR3 (TNR3-). CDR3: CSSSGPGDQPQHF. The full variable domain, rest sourced from reference TRBV29-1 and TRBJ1-5, is SAVISQKPSRDICQRGTSLTIQCQVDSQVTMMFWYRQQPGQSLTLIATANQGSEATYESGFVIDKFPISRPNLTFSTLTVSNMSPEDSSIYLCSSSGPGDQPQHFGDGTRLSIL.